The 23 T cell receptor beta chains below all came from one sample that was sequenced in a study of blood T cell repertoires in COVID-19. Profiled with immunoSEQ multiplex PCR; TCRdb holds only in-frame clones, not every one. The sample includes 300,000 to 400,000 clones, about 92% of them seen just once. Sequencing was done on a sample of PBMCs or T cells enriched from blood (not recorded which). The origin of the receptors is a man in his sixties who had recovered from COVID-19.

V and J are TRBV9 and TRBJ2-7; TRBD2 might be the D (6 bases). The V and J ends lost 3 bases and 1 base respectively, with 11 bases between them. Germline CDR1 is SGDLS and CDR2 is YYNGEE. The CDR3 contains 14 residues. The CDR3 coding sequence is TGTGCCAGCAGCGGGGGACTTCAATCCTACGAGCAGTACTTC. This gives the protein CASSGGLQSYEQYF.

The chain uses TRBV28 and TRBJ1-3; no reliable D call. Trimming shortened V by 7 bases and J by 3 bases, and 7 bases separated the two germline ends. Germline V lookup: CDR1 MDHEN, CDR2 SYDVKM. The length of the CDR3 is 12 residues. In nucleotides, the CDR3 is TGTGCCAGCAACCTCAGTGGAAACACCATATATTTT. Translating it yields CASNLSGNTIYF.

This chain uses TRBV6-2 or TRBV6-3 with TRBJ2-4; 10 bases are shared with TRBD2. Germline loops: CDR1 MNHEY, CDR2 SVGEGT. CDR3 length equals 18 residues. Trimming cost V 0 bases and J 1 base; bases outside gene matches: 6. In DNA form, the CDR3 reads TGTGCCAGCAGTTACTCTAGCGGGGGGCAGATCGCCAAAAACATTCAGTACTTC. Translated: CASSYSSGGQIAKNIQYF.

CDR3 DNA: TGTGCCAGCAGTTACGGCGGGGGCGCTCGGGATGAGCAGTTCTTC. It yields the protein CASSYGGGARDEQFF. The chain links TRBV6-5 to TRBJ2-1, with D perhaps matching TRBD2 (7 bases). Trimming took 2 bases from V and 8 from J, leaving 16 bases between them. This CDR3 is built from 15 residues. Germline V gene data show CDR1 as MNHEY and CDR2 as SVGAGI.

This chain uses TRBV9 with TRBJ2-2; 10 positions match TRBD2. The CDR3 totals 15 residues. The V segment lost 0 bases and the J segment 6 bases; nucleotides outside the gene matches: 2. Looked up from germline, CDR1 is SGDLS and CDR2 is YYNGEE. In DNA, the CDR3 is TGTGCCAGCAGCGTAGCAGCGGGGGGGCCCGGGGAGCTGTTTTTT. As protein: CASSVAAGGPGELFF.

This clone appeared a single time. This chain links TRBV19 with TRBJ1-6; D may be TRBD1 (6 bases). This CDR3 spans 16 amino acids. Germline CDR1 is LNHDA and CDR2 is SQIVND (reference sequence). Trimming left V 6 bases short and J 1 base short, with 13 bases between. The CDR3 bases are TGTGCCAGTAGGGGGGGGCTTGGTTCCTATAATTCACCCCTCCACTTT. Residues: CASRGGLGSYNSPLHF.

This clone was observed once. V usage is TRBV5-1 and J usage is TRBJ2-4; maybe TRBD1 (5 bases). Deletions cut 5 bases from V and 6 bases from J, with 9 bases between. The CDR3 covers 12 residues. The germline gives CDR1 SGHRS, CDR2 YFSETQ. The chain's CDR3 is CASSPDRNIQYF. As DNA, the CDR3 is TGCGCCAGCAGTCCCGACAGAAACATTCAGTACTTC.

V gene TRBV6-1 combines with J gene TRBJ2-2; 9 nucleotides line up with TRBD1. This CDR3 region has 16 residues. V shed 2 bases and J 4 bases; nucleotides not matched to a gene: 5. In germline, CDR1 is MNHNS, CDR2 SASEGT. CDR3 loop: CASSEFGTGSTGELFF. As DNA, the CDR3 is TGTGCCAGCAGTGAATTCGGGACAGGGAGCACCGGGGAGCTGTTTTTT.

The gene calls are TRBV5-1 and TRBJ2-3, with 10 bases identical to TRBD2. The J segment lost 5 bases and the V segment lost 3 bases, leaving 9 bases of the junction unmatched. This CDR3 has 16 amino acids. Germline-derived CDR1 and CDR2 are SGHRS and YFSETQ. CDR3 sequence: CASSSNSGRTGDTQYF. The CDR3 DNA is TGCGCCAGCAGCTCAAATAGCGGGAGGACGGGAGATACGCAGTATTTT.

CDR3 amino acids: CASSLVGQGTSYEQYF. CDR3 nucleotide sequence: TGCGCCAGCAGCTTGGTAGGACAGGGGACTTCCTACGAGCAGTACTTC. The chain uses TRBV5-1 and TRBJ2-7, with 9 positions matching TRBD1. The CDR3 is 16 amino acids. Germline trimming cut 0 bases from V and 1 base from J; bases unmatched to any gene: 5. The germline gives CDR1 SGHRS, CDR2 YFSETQ.

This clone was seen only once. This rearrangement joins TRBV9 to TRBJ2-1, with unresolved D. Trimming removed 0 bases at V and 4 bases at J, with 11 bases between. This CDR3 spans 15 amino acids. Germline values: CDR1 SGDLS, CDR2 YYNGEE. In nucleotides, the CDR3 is TGTGCCAGCAGCGTAGGGGCAAATCCGTACAATGAGCAGTTCTTC. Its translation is CASSVGANPYNEQFF.

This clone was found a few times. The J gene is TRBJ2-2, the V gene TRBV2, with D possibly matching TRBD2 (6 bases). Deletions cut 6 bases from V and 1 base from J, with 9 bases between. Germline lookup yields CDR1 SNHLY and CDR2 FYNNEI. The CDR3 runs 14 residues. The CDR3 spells CASRRGLNTGELFF. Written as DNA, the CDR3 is TGTGCCAGCAGGCGGGGTCTGAACACCGGGGAGCTGTTTTTT.

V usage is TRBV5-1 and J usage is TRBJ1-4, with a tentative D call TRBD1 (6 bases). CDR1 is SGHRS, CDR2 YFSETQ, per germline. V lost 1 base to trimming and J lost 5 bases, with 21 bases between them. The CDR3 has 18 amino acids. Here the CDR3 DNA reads TGCGCCAGCAGCTTGTTGTCAGGGGCGAGAGGATCAAATGAAAAACTGTTTTTT. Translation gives CASSLLSGARGSNEKLFF.

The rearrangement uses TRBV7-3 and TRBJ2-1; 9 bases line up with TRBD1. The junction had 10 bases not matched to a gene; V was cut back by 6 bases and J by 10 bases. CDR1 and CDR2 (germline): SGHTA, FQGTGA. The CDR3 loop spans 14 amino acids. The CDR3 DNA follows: TGTGCCAGCAGATCCGGGACAGGGACAGGGGAGCAGTTCTTC. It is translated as CASRSGTGTGEQFF.

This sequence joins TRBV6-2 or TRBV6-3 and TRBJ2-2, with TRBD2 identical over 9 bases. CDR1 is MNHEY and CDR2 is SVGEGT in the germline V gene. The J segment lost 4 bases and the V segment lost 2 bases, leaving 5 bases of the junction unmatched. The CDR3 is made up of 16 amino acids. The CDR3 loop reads CASSYGLARSTGELFF. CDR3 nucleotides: TGTGCCAGCAGTTACGGACTAGCGCGGTCCACCGGGGAGCTGTTTTTT.

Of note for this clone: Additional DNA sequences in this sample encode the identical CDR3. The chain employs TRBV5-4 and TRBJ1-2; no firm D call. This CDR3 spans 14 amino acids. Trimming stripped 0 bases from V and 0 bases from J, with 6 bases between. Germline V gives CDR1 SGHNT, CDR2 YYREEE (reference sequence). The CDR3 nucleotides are TGTGCCAGCAGCTTGGCCTTAGCTAACTATGGCTACACCTTC. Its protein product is CASSLALANYGYTF.

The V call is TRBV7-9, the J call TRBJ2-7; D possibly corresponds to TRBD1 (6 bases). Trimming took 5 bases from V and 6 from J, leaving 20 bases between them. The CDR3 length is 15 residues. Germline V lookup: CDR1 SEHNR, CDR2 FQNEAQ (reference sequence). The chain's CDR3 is CASSAGRTGFGEQYF. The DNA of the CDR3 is TGTGCCAGCAGCGCAGGACGTACAGGGTTTGGCGAGCAGTACTTC.

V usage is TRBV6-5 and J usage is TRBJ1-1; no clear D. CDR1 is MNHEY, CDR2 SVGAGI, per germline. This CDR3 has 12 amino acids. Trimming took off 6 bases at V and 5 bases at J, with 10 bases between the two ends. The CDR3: CASRSTGTEAFF. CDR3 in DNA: TGTGCCAGCAGATCAACGGGGACTGAAGCTTTCTTT.

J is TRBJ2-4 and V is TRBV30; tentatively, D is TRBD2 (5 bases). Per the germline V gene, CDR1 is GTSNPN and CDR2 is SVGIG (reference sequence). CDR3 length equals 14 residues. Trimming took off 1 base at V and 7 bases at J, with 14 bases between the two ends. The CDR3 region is CAWSALLQRNIQYF. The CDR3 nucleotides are TGTGCCTGGAGTGCCCTACTACAGCGGAACATTCAGTACTTC.

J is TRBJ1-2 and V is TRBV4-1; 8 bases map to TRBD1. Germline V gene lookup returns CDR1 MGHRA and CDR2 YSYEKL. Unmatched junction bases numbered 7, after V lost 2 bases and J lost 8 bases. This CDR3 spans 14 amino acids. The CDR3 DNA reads TGCGCCAGCAGCCAACAGGGGGCGGTGGAAGGCTACACCTTC. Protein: CASSQQGAVEGYTF.

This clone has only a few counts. Here the CDR3 reads CASSIVAGQETQYF. In nucleotides, the CDR3 is TGTGCCAGTAGTATCGTAGCGGGGCAAGAGACCCAGTACTTC. The chain couples TRBV19 to TRBJ2-5; 8 bases line up with TRBD2. Germline loops: CDR1 LNHDA, CDR2 SQIVND (reference sequence). The CDR3 runs to 14 residues. V shed 3 bases, J shed 2 bases, and the junction held 2 bases outside the gene matches. Looking up the rest from reference TRBV19 and TRBJ2-5 gives the full variable domain: DGGITQSPKYLFRKEGQNVTLSCEQNLNHDAMYWYRQDPGQGLRLIYYSQIVNDFQKGDIAEGYSVSREKKESFPLTVTSAQKNPTAFYLCASSIVAGQETQYFGPGTRLLVL.

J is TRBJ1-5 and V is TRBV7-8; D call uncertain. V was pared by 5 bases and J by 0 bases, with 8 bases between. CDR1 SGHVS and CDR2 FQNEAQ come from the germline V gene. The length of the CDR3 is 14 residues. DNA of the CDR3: TGTGCCAGCAGCCCCGGCGGTAGCAATCAGCCCCAGCATTTT. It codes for CASSPGGSNQPQHF.

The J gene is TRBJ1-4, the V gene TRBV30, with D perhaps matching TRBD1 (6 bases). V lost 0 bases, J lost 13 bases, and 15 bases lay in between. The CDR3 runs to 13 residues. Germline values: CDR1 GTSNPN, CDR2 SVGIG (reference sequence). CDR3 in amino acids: CAWSVGVGQTLFF. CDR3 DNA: TGTGCCTGGAGTGTAGGGGTAGGACAGACACTGTTTTTT.